The sample holds one count of the clone carrying this T cell receptor (beta chain). The germline gives CDR1 SGDLS, CDR2 YYNGEE. V lost 0 bases, J lost 6 bases, and 3 bases stayed unmatched. The CDR3 sequence is 14 residues long. The data are from a study of cytomegalovirus exposure and HLA in healthy donors. Profiling relied on immunoSEQ multiplex PCR, and the TCRdb table lists in-frame clones only, not all of them. The sample includes about 110,000 clones, around nine tenths of them seen just once. This rearrangement joins TRBV9 to TRBJ2-3; 8 bases match TRBD2. Specimen: PBMCs. The sequence was obtained from a woman younger than 35 in good health and CMV-seronegative. CDR3 residues: CASSVAGGPDTQYF. The CDR3 region has the DNA TGTGCCAGCAGCGTAGCGGGGGGGCCCGATACGCAGTATTTT.